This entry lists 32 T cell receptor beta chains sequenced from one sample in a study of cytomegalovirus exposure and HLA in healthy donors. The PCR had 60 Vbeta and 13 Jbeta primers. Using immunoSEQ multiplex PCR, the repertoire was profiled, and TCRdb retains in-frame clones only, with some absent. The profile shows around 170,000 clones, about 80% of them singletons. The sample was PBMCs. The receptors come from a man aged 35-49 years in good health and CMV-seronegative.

CDR3 sequence (DNA): TGTGCCAGCAGCGCAACCCCCAAGGGGTCGGGCGAGCAGTACTTC. Its translation is CASSATPKGSGEQYF. The V and J genes are TRBV9 and TRBJ2-7; D is perhaps TRBD1 (5 bases). CDR1 and CDR2 from the germline V gene are SGDLS and YYNGEE. The CDR3 totals 15 residues. The V end was cut by 3 bases, the J end by 6 bases, with 19 bases between.

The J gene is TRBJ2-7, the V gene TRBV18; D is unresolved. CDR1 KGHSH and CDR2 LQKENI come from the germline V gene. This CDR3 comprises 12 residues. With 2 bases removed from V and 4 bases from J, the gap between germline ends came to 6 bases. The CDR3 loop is CASSPERYEQYF. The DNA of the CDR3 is TGTGCCAGCTCACCAGAACGGTACGAGCAGTACTTC.

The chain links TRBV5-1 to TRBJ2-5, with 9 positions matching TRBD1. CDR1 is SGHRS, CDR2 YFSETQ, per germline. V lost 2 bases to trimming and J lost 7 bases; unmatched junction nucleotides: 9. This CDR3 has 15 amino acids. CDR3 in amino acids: CASSLSGTGYATQYF. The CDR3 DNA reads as TGCGCCAGCAGCTTAAGCGGGACAGGGTATGCGACCCAGTACTTC.

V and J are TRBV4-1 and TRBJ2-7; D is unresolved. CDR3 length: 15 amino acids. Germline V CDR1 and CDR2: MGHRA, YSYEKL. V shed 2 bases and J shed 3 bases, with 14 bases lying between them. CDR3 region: CASSQSVARNYEQYF. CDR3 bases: TGCGCCAGCAGCCAAAGTGTGGCCAGAAACTACGAGCAGTACTTC.

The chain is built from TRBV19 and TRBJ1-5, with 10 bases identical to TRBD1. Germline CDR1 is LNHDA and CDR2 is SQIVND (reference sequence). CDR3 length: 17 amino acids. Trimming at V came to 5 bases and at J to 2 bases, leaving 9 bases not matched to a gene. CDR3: CASSSLSGTGGNQPQHF. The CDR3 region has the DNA TGTGCCAGTAGTTCTCTCTCCGGGACAGGGGGCAATCAGCCCCAGCATTTT.

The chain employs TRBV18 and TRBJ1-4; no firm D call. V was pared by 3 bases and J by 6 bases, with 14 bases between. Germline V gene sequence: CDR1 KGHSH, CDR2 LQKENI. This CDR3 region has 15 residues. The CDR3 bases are TGTGCCAGCTCACCCCGCGGCGGGCAGGATGAAAAACTGTTTTTT. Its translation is CASSPRGGQDEKLFF.

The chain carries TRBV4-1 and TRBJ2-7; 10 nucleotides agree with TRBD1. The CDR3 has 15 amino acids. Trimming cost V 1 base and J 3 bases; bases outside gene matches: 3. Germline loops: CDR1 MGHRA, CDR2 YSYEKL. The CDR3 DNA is TGCGCCAGCAGCCAAGCAAGGACAGGGGGCTACGAGCAGTACTTC. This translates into CASSQARTGGYEQYF.

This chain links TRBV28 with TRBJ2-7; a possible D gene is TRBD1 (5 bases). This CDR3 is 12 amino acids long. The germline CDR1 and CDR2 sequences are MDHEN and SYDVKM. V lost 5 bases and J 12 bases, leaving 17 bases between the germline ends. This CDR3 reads CASSVPGQELYF. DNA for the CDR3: TGTGCCAGCAGTGTTCCCGGACAAGAACTGTACTTC.

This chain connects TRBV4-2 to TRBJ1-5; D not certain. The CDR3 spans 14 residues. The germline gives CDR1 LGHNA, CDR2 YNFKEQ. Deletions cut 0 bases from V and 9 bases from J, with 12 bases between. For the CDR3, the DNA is TGTGCCAGCAGCCAAGAGAGGGTATTGGGGCCCCAGCATTTT. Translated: CASSQERVLGPQHF.

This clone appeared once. CDR3 in amino acids: CASIPRGAGINQPQHF. In DNA form, the CDR3 reads TGTGCCAGTATCCCCCGGGGGGCAGGGATCAATCAGCCCCAGCATTTT. This chain connects TRBV19 to TRBJ1-5, with D perhaps matching TRBD1 (6 bases). The germline CDR1 and CDR2 sequences are LNHDA and SQIVND (reference sequence). The CDR3 runs 16 residues. V was trimmed by 7 bases and J by 3 bases, leaving 19 bases between them.

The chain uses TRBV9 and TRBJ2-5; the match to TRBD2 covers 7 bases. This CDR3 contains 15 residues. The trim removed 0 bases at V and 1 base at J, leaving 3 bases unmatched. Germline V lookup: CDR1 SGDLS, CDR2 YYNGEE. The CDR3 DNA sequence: TGTGCCAGCAGCGTAGACGGGAGGAGCCAAGAGACCCAGTACTTC. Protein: CASSVDGRSQETQYF. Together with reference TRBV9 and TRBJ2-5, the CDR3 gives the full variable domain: DSGVTQTPKHLITATGQRVTLRCSPRSGDLSVYWYQQSLDQGLQFLIQYYNGEERAKGNILERFSAQQFPDLHSELNLSSLELGDSALYFCASSVDGRSQETQYFGPGTRLLVL.

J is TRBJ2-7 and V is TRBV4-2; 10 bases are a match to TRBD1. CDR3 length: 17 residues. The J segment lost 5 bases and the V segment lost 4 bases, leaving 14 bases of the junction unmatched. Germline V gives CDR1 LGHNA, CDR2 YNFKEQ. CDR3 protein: CASSPNLAGTGDHEQYF. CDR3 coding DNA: TGTGCCAGCAGCCCTAACCTTGCCGGGACAGGGGACCACGAGCAGTACTTC.

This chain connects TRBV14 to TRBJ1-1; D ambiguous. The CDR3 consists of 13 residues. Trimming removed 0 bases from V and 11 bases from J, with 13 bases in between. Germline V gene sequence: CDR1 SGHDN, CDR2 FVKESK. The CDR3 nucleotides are TGTGCCAGCAGCCAAGATTGGCGCCAGGCCGCTTTCTTT. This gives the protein CASSQDWRQAAFF.

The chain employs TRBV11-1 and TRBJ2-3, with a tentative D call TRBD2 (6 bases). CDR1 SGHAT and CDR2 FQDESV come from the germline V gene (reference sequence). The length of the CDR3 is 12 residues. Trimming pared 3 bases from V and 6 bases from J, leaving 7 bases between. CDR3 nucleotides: TGTGCCAGCAGCTTGGAGGGGGATACGCAGTATTTT. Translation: CASSLEGDTQYF.

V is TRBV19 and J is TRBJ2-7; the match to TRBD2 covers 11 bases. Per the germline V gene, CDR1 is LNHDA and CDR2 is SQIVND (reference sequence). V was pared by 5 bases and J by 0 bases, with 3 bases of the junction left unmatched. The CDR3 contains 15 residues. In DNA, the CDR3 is TGTGCCAGTAGTGTAGCGGGAGGGCCCTCCTACGAGCAGTACTTC. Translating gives CASSVAGGPSYEQYF.

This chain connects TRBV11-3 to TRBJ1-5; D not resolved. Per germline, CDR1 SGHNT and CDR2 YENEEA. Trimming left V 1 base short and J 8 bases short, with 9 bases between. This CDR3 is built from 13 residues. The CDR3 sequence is CASSLGVAKPQHF. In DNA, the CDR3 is TGTGCCAGCAGCTTAGGAGTTGCCAAGCCCCAGCATTTT.

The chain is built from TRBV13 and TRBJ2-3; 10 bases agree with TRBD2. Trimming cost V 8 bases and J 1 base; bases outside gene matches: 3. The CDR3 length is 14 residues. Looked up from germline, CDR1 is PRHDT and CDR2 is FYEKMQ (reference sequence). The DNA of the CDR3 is TGTGCCAGCGGAGCGGGGGGGCGCACAGATACGCAGTATTTT. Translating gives CASGAGGRTDTQYF. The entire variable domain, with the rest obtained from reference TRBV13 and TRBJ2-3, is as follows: AAGVIQSPRHLIKEKRETATLKCYPIPRHDTVYWYQQGPGQDPQFLISFYEKMQSDKGSIPDRFSAQQFSDYHSELNMSSLELGDSALYFCASGAGGRTDTQYFGPGTRLTVL.

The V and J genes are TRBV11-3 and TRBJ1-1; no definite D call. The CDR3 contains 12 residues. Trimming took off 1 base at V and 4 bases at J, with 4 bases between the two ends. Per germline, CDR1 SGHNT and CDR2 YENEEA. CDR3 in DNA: TGTGCCAGCAGCTTAGCCGTCACTGAAGCTTTCTTT. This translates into CASSLAVTEAFF.

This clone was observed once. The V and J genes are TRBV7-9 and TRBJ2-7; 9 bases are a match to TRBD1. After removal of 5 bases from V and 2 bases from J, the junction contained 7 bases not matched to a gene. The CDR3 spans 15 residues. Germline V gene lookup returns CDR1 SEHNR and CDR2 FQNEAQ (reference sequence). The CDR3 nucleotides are TGTGCCAGCAGCCTCTCGACAGGGGGGGCCTACGAGCAGTACTTC. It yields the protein CASSLSTGGAYEQYF.

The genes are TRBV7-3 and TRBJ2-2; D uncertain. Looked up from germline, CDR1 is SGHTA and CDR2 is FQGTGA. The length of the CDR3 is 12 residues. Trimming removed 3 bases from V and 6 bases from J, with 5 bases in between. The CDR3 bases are TGTGCCAGCAGCTTGGAGTCCGGGGAGCTGTTTTTT. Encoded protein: CASSLESGELFF.

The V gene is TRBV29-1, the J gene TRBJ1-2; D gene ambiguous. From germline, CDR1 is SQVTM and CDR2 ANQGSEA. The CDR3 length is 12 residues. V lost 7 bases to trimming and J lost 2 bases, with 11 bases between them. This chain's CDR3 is CSARLPNYGYTF. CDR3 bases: TGCAGCGCCAGACTACCCAACTATGGCTACACCTTC.

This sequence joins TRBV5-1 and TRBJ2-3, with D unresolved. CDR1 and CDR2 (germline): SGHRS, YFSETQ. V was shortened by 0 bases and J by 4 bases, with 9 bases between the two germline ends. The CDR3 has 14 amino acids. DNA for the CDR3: TGCGCCAGCAGCTTGGCCCCCGGGTCAGATACGCAGTATTTT. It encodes CASSLAPGSDTQYF.

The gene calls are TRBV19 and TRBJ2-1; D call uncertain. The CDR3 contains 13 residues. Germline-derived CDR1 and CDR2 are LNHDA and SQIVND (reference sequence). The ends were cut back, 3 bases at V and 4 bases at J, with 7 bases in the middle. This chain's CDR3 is CASSMSIYNEQFF. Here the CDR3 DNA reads TGTGCCAGTAGTATGAGTATTTACAATGAGCAGTTCTTC.

The CDR3 region is CASSFRQVLQETQYF. For the CDR3, the DNA is TGTGCCAGCAGCTTCCGACAGGTTCTACAAGAGACCCAGTACTTC. The rearrangement joins TRBV7-9 to TRBJ2-5, with D possibly being TRBD1 (6 bases). CDR3 length equals 15 residues. The ends were cut back, 3 bases at V and 2 bases at J, with 13 bases in the middle. Germline CDR1 SEHNR, CDR2 FQNEAQ (reference sequence).

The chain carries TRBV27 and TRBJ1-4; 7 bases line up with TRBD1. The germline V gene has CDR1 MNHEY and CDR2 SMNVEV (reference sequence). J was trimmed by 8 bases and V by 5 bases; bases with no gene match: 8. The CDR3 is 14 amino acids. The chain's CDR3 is CASSETGNREKLFF. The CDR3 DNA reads TGTGCCAGCAGTGAGACAGGGAATAGGGAAAAACTGTTTTTT.

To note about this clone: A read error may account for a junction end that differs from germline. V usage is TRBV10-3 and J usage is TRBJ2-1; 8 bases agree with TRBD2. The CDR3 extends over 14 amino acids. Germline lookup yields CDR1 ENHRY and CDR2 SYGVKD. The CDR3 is CAISPREVYNAQFF. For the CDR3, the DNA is TGTGCCATCAGCCCGCGGGAGGTCTACAATGCGCAGTTCTTC.

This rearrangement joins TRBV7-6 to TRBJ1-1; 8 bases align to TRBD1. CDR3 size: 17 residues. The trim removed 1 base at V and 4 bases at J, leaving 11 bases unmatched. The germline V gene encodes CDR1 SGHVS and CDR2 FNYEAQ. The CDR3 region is CASSLGPTTGEGTEAFF. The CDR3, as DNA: TGTGCCAGCAGCTTAGGCCCTACGACAGGGGAGGGCACTGAAGCTTTCTTT.

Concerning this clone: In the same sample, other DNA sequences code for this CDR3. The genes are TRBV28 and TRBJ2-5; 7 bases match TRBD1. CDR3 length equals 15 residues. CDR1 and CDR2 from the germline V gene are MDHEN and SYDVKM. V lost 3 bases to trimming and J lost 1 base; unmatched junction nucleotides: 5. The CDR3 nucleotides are TGTGCCAGCAGTTTTCCGGGACAGATCCAAGAGACCCAGTACTTC. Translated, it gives CASSFPGQIQETQYF.

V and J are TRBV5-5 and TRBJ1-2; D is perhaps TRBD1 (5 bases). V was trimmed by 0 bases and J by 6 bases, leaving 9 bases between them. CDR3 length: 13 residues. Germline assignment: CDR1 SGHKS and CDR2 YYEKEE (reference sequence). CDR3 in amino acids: CASSLEGWDGYTF. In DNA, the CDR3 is TGTGCCAGCAGCTTGGAGGGGTGGGATGGCTACACCTTC. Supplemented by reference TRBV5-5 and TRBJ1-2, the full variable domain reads DAGVTQSPTHLIKTRGQQVTLRCSPISGHKSVSWYQQVLGQGPQFIFQYYEKEERGRGNFPDRFSARQFPNYSSELNVNALLLGDSALYLCASSLEGWDGYTFGSGTRLTVV.

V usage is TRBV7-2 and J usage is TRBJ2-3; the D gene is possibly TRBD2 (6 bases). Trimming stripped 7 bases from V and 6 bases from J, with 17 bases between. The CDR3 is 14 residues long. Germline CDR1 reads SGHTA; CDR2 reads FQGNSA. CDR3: CASTDPGRGDTQYF. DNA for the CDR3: TGTGCCAGCACCGACCCCGGGAGAGGGGATACGCAGTATTTT.

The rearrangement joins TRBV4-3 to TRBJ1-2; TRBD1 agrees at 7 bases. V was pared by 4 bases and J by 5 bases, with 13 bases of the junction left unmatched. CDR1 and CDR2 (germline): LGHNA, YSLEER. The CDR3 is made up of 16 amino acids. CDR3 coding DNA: TGCGCCAGCAGCCCGAATACCAACAGGGGATTATATGGCTACACCTTC. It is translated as CASSPNTNRGLYGYTF.

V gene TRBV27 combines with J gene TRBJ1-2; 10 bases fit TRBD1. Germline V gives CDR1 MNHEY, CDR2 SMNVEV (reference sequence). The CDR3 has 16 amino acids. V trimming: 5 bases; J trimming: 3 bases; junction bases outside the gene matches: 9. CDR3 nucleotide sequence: TGTGCCAGCAGTCCGGGTTTGGGACAGGGGCACTATGGCTACACCTTC. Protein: CASSPGLGQGHYGYTF.